The 29 T cell receptor beta chains below were found in one sample sequenced in a study of identical twins' blood T cells. A single record per CDR3 protein comes from TCRdb applying MiXCR to the 5' RACE reads. The data contain hundreds of thousands of distinct CDR3 sequences, over 25% of them seen just once; the ten biggest clones take up roughly 5.5%. Specimen: PBMCs. The source is a woman aged 18-49 years in good health.

The V gene is TRBV19, the J gene TRBJ1-1, with a tentative D call TRBD1 (6 bases). Per germline, CDR1 LNHDA and CDR2 SQIVND (reference sequence). This CDR3 spans 15 amino acids. The V gene lost 5 bases and the J gene lost 6 bases, with 19 bases spanning the gap. This CDR3 reads CASSVPTRGGAEAFF. CDR3 nucleotides: TGTGCCAGTAGTGTTCCCACCAGGGGCGGGGCTGAAGCTTTCTTT. The full variable domain, its missing parts supplied by reference TRBV19 and TRBJ1-1, is DGGITQSPKYLFRKEGQNVTLSCEQNLNHDAMYWYRQDPGQGLRLIYYSQIVNDFQKGDIAEGYSVSREKKESFPLTVTSAQKNPTAFYLCASSVPTRGGAEAFFGQGTRLTVV.

The chain has TRBV6-2 or TRBV6-3 and TRBJ2-1; 7 bases are shared with TRBD2. Trimming removed 6 bases from V and 15 bases from J; junction bases left unmatched: 8. This CDR3 has 11 residues. Germline assignment: CDR1 MNHEY and CDR2 SVGEGT. As DNA, the CDR3 is TGTGCCAGCAGATCCGGGCGGGAGTGGTTCTTC. This translates into CASRSGREWFF.

The chain is built from TRBV7-9 and TRBJ1-2, with 9 bases identical to TRBD1. Germline trimming cut 3 bases from V and 7 bases from J; bases unmatched to any gene: 12. There are 16 residues in the CDR3. CDR1 and CDR2 from the germline V gene are SEHNR and FQNEAQ (reference sequence). CDR3 nucleotide sequence: TGTGCCAGCAGCTTCTCTGGGACAGGGACCACTATTGGCTACACCTTC. It encodes CASSFSGTGTTIGYTF.

The rearrangement joins TRBV20-1 to TRBJ2-2; unclear D gene. Trimming left V 5 bases short and J 6 bases short, with 7 bases between. The CDR3 has 11 residues. Germline assignment: CDR1 DFQATT and CDR2 SNEGSKA (reference sequence). Here the CDR3 reads CSARGAGELFF. In nucleotides, the CDR3 is TGCAGTGCTCGCGGCGCCGGGGAGCTGTTTTTT.

This clonotype was observed many times. The gene calls are TRBV4-1 and TRBJ1-4, with 7 bases aligning to TRBD1. Germline trimming cut 3 bases from V and 0 bases from J; bases unmatched to any gene: 10. The CDR3 is made up of 18 amino acids. Germline V gene lookup returns CDR1 MGHRA and CDR2 YSYEKL. The CDR3 here is CASSQKTTGHATNEKLFF. The CDR3 DNA follows: TGCGCCAGCAGCCAGAAGACGACAGGGCATGCAACTAATGAAAAACTGTTTTTT.

The chain has TRBV3-1 and TRBJ1-2; D is uncertain. Trimming shortened V by 0 bases and J by 4 bases, and 12 bases separated the two germline ends. The CDR3 is 15 residues long. Germline V CDR1 and CDR2: LGHDT, YNNKEL (reference sequence). The CDR3 protein is CASSQEPTPPYGYTF. CDR3 DNA sequence: TGTGCCAGCAGCCAAGAGCCAACACCTCCCTATGGCTACACCTTC.

The rearrangement links TRBV5-1 to TRBJ1-1, with TRBD1 as a possible D gene (6 bases). The V gene's germline CDR1 is SGHRS and CDR2 YFSETQ. Trimming pared 7 bases from V and 5 bases from J, leaving 15 bases between. The CDR3 extends over 13 amino acids. The CDR3 coding sequence is TGCGCCAGCGGTCATACAGGGAAAACTGAAGCTTTCTTT. Residues: CASGHTGKTEAFF.

This clonotype turned up a few times. This chain joins TRBV27 and TRBJ1-4; TRBD1 agrees at 10 bases. J gave up 4 bases and V 6 bases, and 2 bases lay outside the gene matches. The CDR3 length is 14 residues. Germline CDR1 MNHEY, CDR2 SMNVEV (reference sequence). This CDR3 reads CASRRTGGNEKLFF. DNA for the CDR3: TGTGCCAGCAGGCGGACAGGGGGTAATGAAAAACTGTTTTTT.

The table lists this clonotype with a few counts. This chain connects TRBV27 to TRBJ1-1; D not resolved. Germline V gives CDR1 MNHEY, CDR2 SMNVEV (reference sequence). The CDR3 contains 14 residues. The V gene lost 5 bases and the J gene lost 1 base, with 11 bases spanning the gap. The CDR3 is CASSPSYGNTEAFF. The CDR3 DNA follows: TGTGCCAGCAGTCCGTCCTATGGGAACACTGAAGCTTTCTTT.

CDR3: CSVSPWQDTEAFF. The DNA of the CDR3 is TGCAGCGTTTCCCCTTGGCAGGACACTGAAGCTTTCTTT. This chain joins TRBV29-1 and TRBJ1-1; D ambiguous. V was clipped by 5 bases and J by 3 bases, with 13 bases between them. The CDR3 contains 13 residues. Germline CDR1 reads SQVTM; CDR2 reads ANQGSEA.

As for this clonotype: At one end, the junction sequence differs from germline, possibly due to a read error. The rearrangement links TRBV10-3 to TRBJ2-7, with D unclear. Germline V lookup: CDR1 ENHRY, CDR2 SYGVKD. The CDR3 sequence is 14 residues long. This chain's CDR3 is CAVSESAYSHEQYF. The CDR3 region has the DNA TGTGCCGTCAGTGAGTCGGCCTACTCCCACGAGCAGTACTTC.

This clonotype appeared a few times. V gene TRBV19 combines with J gene TRBJ1-5; D remains ambiguous. Germline V lookup: CDR1 LNHDA, CDR2 SQIVND (reference sequence). The CDR3 loop spans 14 amino acids. The V and J ends lost 7 bases and 3 bases respectively, with 13 bases between them. The CDR3 nucleotides are TGTGCCAGTACCGGGTCCTCTTACAATCAGCCCCAGCATTTT. It encodes CASTGSSYNQPQHF.

The chain joins TRBV7-2 to TRBJ1-1; D is possibly TRBD1 (5 bases). The CDR3 loop spans 14 amino acids. V lost 8 bases and J 2 bases, leaving 15 bases between the germline ends. Looked up from germline, CDR1 is SGHTA and CDR2 is FQGNSA. The DNA for the CDR3 is TGTGCCAGCTACCTGGGGGGTTTCAACACTGAAGCTTTCTTT. Its translation: CASYLGGFNTEAFF.

This clonotype occurred a few times. One junction end disagrees with the germline gene, perhaps due to a read error. This chain joins TRBV29-1 and TRBJ1-1, with TRBD1 as a possible D gene (6 bases). This CDR3 spans 14 amino acids. The germline gives CDR1 SQVTM, CDR2 ANQGSEA. CDR3 region: CSAESRGANTEAFF. Written as DNA, the CDR3 is TGCAGCGCTGAAAGTAGGGGGGCAAACACTGAAGCTTTCTTT. The variable domain in full, with the rest retrieved from reference TRBV29-1 and TRBJ1-1, is SAVISQKPSRDICQRGTSLTIQCQVDSQVTMMFWYRQQPGQSLTLIATANQGSEATYESGFVIDKFPISRPNLTFSTLTVSNMSPEDSSIYLCSAESRGANTEAFFGQGTRLTVV.

Of note for this clonotype: At one end the junction does not follow the germline gene, possibly because of a read error. This rearrangement joins TRBV6-1 to TRBJ1-4; TRBD1 aligns across 7 bases. The germline gives CDR1 MNHNS, CDR2 SASEGT. The CDR3 contains 13 residues. The chain's CDR3 is CVSRGTPGEKLFF. The CDR3 nucleotides read TGTGTCAGCAGGGGGACACCGGGGGAAAAACTGTTTTTT.

This clonotype was seen a single time. The chain joins TRBV12-3 or TRBV12-4 to TRBJ2-7, with D maybe TRBD1 (6 bases). V gave up 6 bases and J gave up 4 bases, with 16 bases separating them. The CDR3 runs 14 residues. As DNA, the CDR3 is TGTGCCAGCAGCGAGCGGCTCAGGGGTTACGAGCAGTACTTC. Translated: CASSERLRGYEQYF.

The genes are TRBV6-6 and TRBJ2-7; TRBD1 might be the D (5 bases). CDR1 is MNHNY, CDR2 SVGAGI, per germline (reference sequence). The CDR3 spans 13 residues. V lost 6 bases, J lost 1 base, and 10 bases lay in between. The CDR3 nucleotides read TGTGCCAGCAGAGGGGCTACTTCCTACGAGCAGTACTTC. It encodes CASRGATSYEQYF.

This clonotype turned up a few times. The chain couples TRBV11-2 to TRBJ2-7, with D perhaps matching TRBD1 (5 bases). The CDR3 extends over 15 amino acids. Germline V gene data show CDR1 as SGHAT and CDR2 as FQNNGV. V was shortened by 2 bases and J by 1 base, with 12 bases between the two germline ends. Written as DNA, the CDR3 is TGTGCCAGCAGCTTAACGCCCCAGGGTTCCTACGAGCAGTACTTC. This codes for CASSLTPQGSYEQYF.

V gene TRBV12-3 or TRBV12-4 combines with J gene TRBJ1-1; weak D call: TRBD1 (5 bases). V was trimmed by 2 bases and J by 7 bases, leaving 17 bases between them. The CDR3 spans 15 residues. The CDR3 region has the DNA TGTGCCAGCAGTTTAATCGTTCTTGCGGGGGTTGAAGCTTTCTTT. This encodes CASSLIVLAGVEAFF.

This clonotype appeared a few times. The chain joins TRBV7-9 to TRBJ2-7, with 9 nucleotides matching TRBD2. This CDR3 region has 18 residues. V dropped 2 bases and J dropped 0; count of bases not matched to a gene: 11. Looked up from germline, CDR1 is SEHNR and CDR2 is FQNEAQ (reference sequence). CDR3 sequence: CASSLISSERGASYEQYF. The CDR3 bases are TGTGCCAGCAGCTTAATCTCCTCCGAGCGGGGGGCCTCCTACGAGCAGTACTTC.

V is TRBV30 and J is TRBJ1-1; D ambiguous. CDR3 length: 14 residues. CDR1 is GTSNPN and CDR2 is SVGIG in the germline V gene (reference sequence). The V end lost 5 bases, the J end lost 0 bases, and 13 bases lay between the germline ends. CDR3 coding DNA: TGTGCCTGGGGCCCCGGGATTTTGAACACTGAAGCTTTCTTT. Protein sequence: CAWGPGILNTEAFF.

This clonotype was seen only a few times. The chain links TRBV20-1 to TRBJ1-5; TRBD1 matches 8 bases. The CDR3 contains 13 residues. V gave up 6 bases and J gave up 6 bases; unmatched junction bases: 7. Germline V gives CDR1 DFQATT, CDR2 SNEGSKA (reference sequence). CDR3 nucleotide sequence: TGCAGTGCCCTGGACAGGGTCAGTCAGCCCCAGCATTTT. This encodes CSALDRVSQPQHF.

This chain connects TRBV3-1 to TRBJ2-1, with 9 bases lining up with TRBD1. The germline CDR1 and CDR2 sequences are LGHDT and YNNKEL (reference sequence). There are 15 residues in the CDR3. J gave up 8 bases and V 1 base, and 6 bases lay outside the gene matches. The CDR3 nucleotides read TGTGCCAGCAGCCAAGCCCCTACAGGGGGCTATGAGCAGTTCTTC. Translation gives CASSQAPTGGYEQFF.

This clonotype was seen a handful of times. This chain connects TRBV12-5 to TRBJ1-4; D possibly corresponds to TRBD1 (6 bases). This CDR3 is built from 15 residues. Trimming cost V 6 bases and J 6 bases, with 17 bases left between them. Looked up from germline, CDR1 is LGHNT and CDR2 is FRNRAP. The CDR3 nucleotides read TGTGCTAGTGGGCAGGCCGGGACATTGGATGAAAAACTGTTTTTT. Its translation is CASGQAGTLDEKLFF.

A note on this clonotype: The junction departs from the called germline gene at one end, perhaps through a read error. V and J are TRBV3-1 and TRBJ2-2; D gene uncertain. The CDR3 length is 12 residues. Germline V gene data show CDR1 as LGHDT and CDR2 as YNNKEL (reference sequence). The CDR3 loop is CACSQQTGELFF. DNA for the CDR3: TGTGCCTGCAGCCAACAAACCGGGGAGCTGTTTTTT.

This clonotype was detected only once. This may come from a read error, since a much larger clone is one base off. The CDR3 DNA follows: TGTGTCAGCAGTTTAAAGGGACAGGGGAACTATGGCTACACCTTC. Translating it yields CVSSLKGQGNYGYTF. J is TRBJ1-2 and V is TRBV27, with 10 bases aligning to TRBD1. The CDR3 covers 15 residues. Germline CDR1 reads MNHEY; CDR2 reads SMNVEV (reference sequence).

There are a few counts of this clonotype. The chain links TRBV3-1 to TRBJ1-1, with D uncertain. The CDR3 is made up of 16 amino acids. Trimming took off 1 base at V and 4 bases at J, with 16 bases between the two ends. Germline CDR1 LGHDT, CDR2 YNNKEL (reference sequence). The CDR3 spells CASSQARVLPSTEAFF. The CDR3 region has the DNA TGTGCCAGCAGCCAAGCTCGGGTCCTGCCCTCCACTGAAGCTTTCTTT.

V is TRBV2 and J is TRBJ1-2; D is unresolved. Germline values: CDR1 SNHLY, CDR2 FYNNEI. V lost 8 bases and J 8 bases, leaving 18 bases between the germline ends. The CDR3 has 13 amino acids. CDR3 loop: CASSQAWSGGYTF. CDR3 nucleotides: TGTGCCAGCTCTCAGGCTTGGAGTGGCGGCTACACCTTC.

This clonotype has a handful of counts. At one of its ends the junction is not consistent with the germline gene, which may arise from a read error. The chain carries TRBV7-8 and TRBJ2-3; 9 positions match TRBD1. The length of the CDR3 is 14 residues. Germline V gives CDR1 SGHVS, CDR2 FQNEAQ. The DNA for the CDR3 is TGTGCCGGCAGCGCCCGGACAGGGGCAGATACGCAGTATTTT. It translates to CAGSARTGADTQYF.